These 2 T cell receptor beta chains were sequenced from one sample in a study of blood T cell repertoires in COVID-19 (dated by TCRdb to 2018 to 2021). The protocol used for the library was the immunoSEQ multiplex PCR assay. As stored in TCRdb, this immuneACCESS dataset retains in-frame rearrangements with V and J assigned. A fraction of the clones does not appear; measured against another copy, unresolved V genes explain less than half of the discrepancy, and the remainder lacks a known reason. Counted in this sample were 250,000 or so clones; about 80% of them appeared once. Approximately 2% of the sample rests with the top ten. The sample comprised peripheral blood. These TCRs come from a young man who had recovered from COVID-19.

This chain links TRBV2 with TRBJ2-2; 7 positions agree with TRBD2. The CDR3 loop spans 15 amino acids. The V gene end was trimmed by 7 bases and the J gene end by 8 bases; junction bases not matched to a gene: 13. From germline, CDR1 is SNHLY and CDR2 FYNNEI. The CDR3 DNA follows: TGTGCCAGCATTGGAGGCCTCCCCGGGAGGGGGGAGCTGTTTTTT. This gives the protein CASIGGLPGRGELFF.

This chain uses TRBV12-5 with TRBJ2-7; 11 nucleotides line up with TRBD2. From germline, CDR1 is LGHNT and CDR2 FRNRAP. J lost 3 bases, V lost 6 bases, and 4 bases had no gene match. CDR3 length: 14 residues. The CDR3 DNA reads TGTGCTAGTGGGTCGGGACTAGCGGTCTACGAGCAGTACTTC. This gives the protein CASGSGLAVYEQYF.